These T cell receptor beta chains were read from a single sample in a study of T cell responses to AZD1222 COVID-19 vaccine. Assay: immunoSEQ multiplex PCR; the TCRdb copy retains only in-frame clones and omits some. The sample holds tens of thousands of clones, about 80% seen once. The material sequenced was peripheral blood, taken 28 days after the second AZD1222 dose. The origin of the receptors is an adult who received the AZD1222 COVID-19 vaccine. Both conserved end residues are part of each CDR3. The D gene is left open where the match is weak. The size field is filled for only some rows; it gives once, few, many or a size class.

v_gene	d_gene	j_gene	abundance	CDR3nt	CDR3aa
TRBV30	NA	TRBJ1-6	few	TGTGCCTGGAGTGGAGAGCGCGGAGGGTCACCCCTCCACTTT	CAWSGERGGSPLHF
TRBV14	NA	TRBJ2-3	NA	TGTGCCAGCAGCCAAGATTTTACAGATACGCAGTATTTT	CASSQDFTDTQYF
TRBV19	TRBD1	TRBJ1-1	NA	TGTGCCAGTAGGGCAACAGGGGGGGCAGGGGCTGAAGCTTTCTTT	CASRATGGAGAEAFF
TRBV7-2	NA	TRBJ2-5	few	TGTGCCAGCATGACAGCTCCCGCACTCCAAGAGACCCAGTACTTC	CASMTAPALQETQYF
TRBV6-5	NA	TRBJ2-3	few	TGTGCCAGCAGCCTTATCCCGGCAGGCACAGATACGCAGTATTTT	CASSLIPAGTDTQYF
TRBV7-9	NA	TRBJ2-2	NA	TGTGCCAGCAGCTTAGATCTAGGTAACACCGGGGAGCTGTTTTTT	CASSLDLGNTGELFF
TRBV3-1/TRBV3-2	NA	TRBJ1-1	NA	TGTGCCAGCAGCCAGACAGGAAGCACTGAAGCTTTCTTT	CASSQTGSTEAFF
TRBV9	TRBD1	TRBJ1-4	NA	TGTGCCAGCAGCGTAAGGACAGGGGAACTGTTTTTT	CASSVRTGELFF
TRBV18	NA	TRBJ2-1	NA	TGTGCCAGCTCACCTAGCCCATCCTACAATGAGCAGTTCTTC	CASSPSPSYNEQFF
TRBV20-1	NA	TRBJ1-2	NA	TGCAGTGCTATTGACCTAGGGGTCGGCTACACCTTC	CSAIDLGVGYTF
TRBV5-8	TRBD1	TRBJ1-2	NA	TGTGCCAGCAGCCTGCCCGCCGGGACAGGGAAGACGGACACCTTC	CASSLPAGTGKTDTF
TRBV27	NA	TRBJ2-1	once	TGTGCCAGCAGTTTAGGGGTTCGGGCCTACAATGAGCAGTTCTTC	CASSLGVRAYNEQFF
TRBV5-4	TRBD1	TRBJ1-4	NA	TGTGCCAGCAGCCATGACAGGGGTGGGAAAGAAAAACTGTTTTTT	CASSHDRGGKEKLFF